These T cell receptor beta chains were read from a single sample in a study of CD8 T cells in ankylosing spondylitis. TCRdb ran MiXCR on the 5' RACE reads and lists one entry per CDR3 protein. The data contain about 540,000 distinct CDR3 sequences, over 9.5% of them seen just once; the ten biggest clones take up nearly 7%. Sequencing input: blood, either unsorted or a sorted T cell fraction (not recorded which). The receptors here all came from a male donor with ankylosing spondylitis. Each CDR3 is given with its conserved first and last residue. D genes are given only for firm matches. Size is stated for part of the rows, as once, few or many counts, or as a class when the clone is expanded.

abundance	j_gene	v_gene	d_gene	CDR3aa	CDR3nt
few	TRBJ1-2	TRBV3-1	-	CASSQTRTGYGYTF	TGTGCCAGCAGCCAGACAAGAACCGGCTATGGCTACACCTTC
few	TRBJ2-7	TRBV7-9	TRBD2	CASSPGGGTYEQYF	TGTGCCAGCAGCCCTGGGGGGGGAACCTACGAGCAGTACTTC
-	TRBJ1-6	TRBV25-1	TRBD1	CASRTGSHSPLHF	TGTGCCAGCAGGACAGGGAGTCACTCACCCCTCCACTTT
few	TRBJ2-2	TRBV6-2/TRBV6-3	-	CASNKGLFVAGELFF	TGTGCCAGCAACAAAGGACTCTTCGTGGCCGGGGAGCTGTTTTTT
few	TRBJ1-4	TRBV27	-	CASSFSWAGNEKLFF	TGTGCCAGCAGTTTTAGTTGGGCGGGTAATGAAAAACTGTTTTTT
few	TRBJ1-5	TRBV29-1	-	CSVAGLADGQPQHF	TGCAGCGTTGCGGGACTCGCGGATGGTCAGCCCCAGCATTTT
-	TRBJ2-1	TRBV12-5	-	CASGLVRDWTYNEQFF	TGTGCTAGTGGTTTGGTCCGGGACTGGACCTACAATGAGCAGTTCTTC
-	TRBJ1-1	TRBV29-1	-	CSVETEAFF	TGCAGCGTTGAAACTGAAGCTTTCTTT
-	TRBJ2-7	TRBV29-1	TRBD1	CSVEEGTGGYEQYF	TGCAGCGTTGAAGAAGGGACAGGGGGCTACGAGCAGTACTTC
few	TRBJ1-1	TRBV29-1	-	CSVRLALTNTEAFF	TGCAGCGTTCGTTTAGCCCTCACGAACACTGAAGCTTTCTTT
many	TRBJ1-5	TRBV19	-	CASSIGGHSQHF	TGTGCCAGTAGTATAGGAGGGCACTCCCAGCATTTT
many	TRBJ2-1	TRBV29-1	TRBD2	CSVRTSGRGDEQFF	TGCAGCGTTCGGACTAGCGGGAGAGGGGATGAGCAGTTCTTC
few	TRBJ2-1	TRBV7-9	-	CASCGDFQTGLYNEQFF	TGTGCCAGCTGTGGGGACTTCCAAACCGGGCTCTACAATGAGCAGTTCTTC
few	TRBJ1-4	TRBV20-1	TRBD1	CSASTGGSNEKLFF	TGCAGTGCTAGCACAGGGGGTTCTAATGAAAAACTGTTTTTT
few	TRBJ2-2	TRBV11-2	TRBD1	CASSWRTGEAGELFF	TGTGCCAGCAGCTGGAGGACAGGGGAGGCCGGGGAGCTGTTTTTT
few	TRBJ2-5	TRBV15	TRBD2	CATSRDPSGKETQYF	TGTGCCACCAGCAGAGATCCTAGCGGCAAAGAGACCCAGTACTTC
many	TRBJ1-1	TRBV5-1	-	CASNREPGTEAFF	TGCGCCAGTAACAGAGAACCAGGCACTGAAGCTTTCTTT
few	TRBJ1-6	TRBV6-1	-	CASNKDGNSPLHF	TGTGCCAGCAACAAGGACGGTAATTCACCCCTCCACTTT
-	TRBJ2-1	TRBV7-7	TRBD2	CASRRLAHNEQFF	TGTGCCAGCAGACGACTAGCGCATAATGAGCAGTTCTTC
many	TRBJ2-2	TRBV3-1	-	CASSQRPTGELFF	TGTGCCAGCAGCCAACGACCCACCGGGGAGCTGTTTTTT
-	TRBJ1-4	TRBV10-3	-	CATRIGEKLFF	TGTGCCACCCGGATAGGTGAAAAACTGTTTTTT
-	TRBJ2-5	TRBV11-3	TRBD2	CASSILAGGSKTQYF	TGTGCCAGCAGCATACTAGCGGGAGGTTCCAAGACCCAGTACTTC
-	TRBJ2-4	TRBV11-2	-	CASSPQQIAKNIQYF	TGTGCCAGCAGCCCCCAGCAGATAGCCAAAAACATTCAGTACTTC
many	TRBJ2-1	TRBV5-1	-	CASSLLPGTTYNEQFF	TGCGCCAGCAGCTTACTACCGGGAACAACCTACAATGAGCAGTTCTTC
-	TRBJ1-2	TRBV7-2	TRBD1	CASSLQTKTGGGYGYTF	TGTGCCAGCAGCTTACAAACTAAGACAGGGGGCGGGTATGGCTACACCTTC
few	TRBJ2-3	TRBV11-1	TRBD2	CASSVRRLAGPIRGTDTQYF	TGTGCCAGCAGCGTTAGAAGACTAGCGGGCCCGATACGTGGCACAGATACGCAGTATTTT
few	TRBJ2-2	TRBV12-3/TRBV12-4	TRBD2	CASSLAPAGATGELFF	TGTGCCAGCAGTTTAGCGCCGGCGGGAGCCACCGGGGAGCTGTTTTTT
-	TRBJ2-1	TRBV24-1	-	CATSVASDSYNEQFF	TGTGCCACCAGTGTTGCTAGCGACTCCTACAATGAGCAGTTCTTC
few	TRBJ2-5	TRBV5-1	TRBD2	CASSLGLVKGETQYF	TGCGCCAGCAGCCTTGGACTAGTTAAGGGAGAGACCCAGTACTTC
-	TRBJ2-1	TRBV27	-	CASSLSWGGRPEQFF	TGTGCCAGCAGTTTATCCTGGGGCGGGCGACCCGAGCAGTTCTTC
-	TRBJ2-1	TRBV5-4	TRBD2	CATLGTSGRAYNEQFF	TGTGCCACCTTAGGGACTAGCGGGAGGGCCTACAATGAGCAGTTCTTC
many	TRBJ2-1	TRBV3-1	TRBD1	CASSQLGTGGYEQFF	TGTGCCAGCAGCCAACTGGGGACAGGGGGGTATGAGCAGTTCTTC
few	TRBJ1-5	TRBV10-3	-	CAISEPGEQPQHF	TGTGCCATCAGTGAGCCAGGGGAACAGCCCCAGCATTTT
many	TRBJ2-7	TRBV12-3/TRBV12-4	-	CASRRGSSYEQYF	TGTGCCAGCAGGCGGGGAAGCTCCTACGAGCAGTACTTC
few	TRBJ2-3	TRBV4-1	TRBD1	CASSQDETGGEVITDTQYF	TGCGCCAGCAGCCAAGATGAGACAGGGGGCGAAGTAATCACAGATACGCAGTATTTT
few	TRBJ2-1	TRBV4-1	TRBD2	CASSQDPQTSGNYNEQFF	TGCGCCAGCAGCCAAGATCCCCAGACTAGCGGAAACTACAATGAGCAGTTCTTC
few	TRBJ1-2	TRBV5-6	-	CASSLGDVNYGYTF	TGTGCCAGCAGCTTGGGGGACGTTAACTATGGCTACACCTTC
few	TRBJ2-2	TRBV5-4	-	CALGGSTGELFF	TGTGCCTTAGGAGGGAGCACCGGGGAGCTGTTTTTT
-	TRBJ2-1	TRBV5-1	TRBD1	CASSTGQGAWNEQFF	TGCGCCAGCAGCACGGGACAGGGTGCATGGAATGAGCAGTTCTTC
few	TRBJ1-6	TRBV7-8	-	CASSLDSLEVSPLHF	TGTGCCAGCAGCCTGGACAGCCTCGAGGTTTCACCCCTCCACTTT
few	TRBJ1-1	TRBV20-1	-	CSARDWGNTEAFF	TGCAGTGCTAGAGATTGGGGGAACACTGAAGCTTTCTTT
-	TRBJ1-3	TRBV2	-	CASSVAGNTIYF	TGTGCCAGCAGTGTCGCGGGAAACACCATATATTTT
once	TRBJ2-6	TRBV19	TRBD1	CASSSTGTGNSGANVLTF	TGTGCCAGTAGTTCTACCGGGACAGGAAACTCTGGGGCCAACGTCCTGACTTTC